This T cell receptor (beta chain) was recorded in a study of CD8 T cells in ankylosing spondylitis. Study-wide results and limits: Blood of patients with ankylosing spondylitis appeared to be characterized by a TCR beta motif of about 8 highly homologous variants. It was reported that disease-linked clones were significantly enriched in matched ankylosing spondylitis synovial fluid. Earlier literature documents some of the motif variants in reactive arthritis synovial fluid and blood.

Germline V gene data show CDR1 as SEHNR and CDR2 as FQNEAQ (reference sequence). The CDR3 runs 11 residues. A remark on this clonotype: The antigen remains undetermined. This may be a read error: a much more frequent sequence differs by one nucleotide.

Library preparation for TCR beta used quantitative 5'-RACE with molecular barcodes. TCRdb redid the calling of the 5' RACE reads with MiXCR, one entry per CDR3 protein. The data contain 150,000 to 200,000 distinct CDR3 sequences, 10% to 15% of them singletons. Source material: blood, either unsorted or a sorted T cell fraction (not recorded which). This chain joins TRBV7-9 and TRBJ2-7; D is unclear. The receptor's source is a female donor with ankylosing spondylitis or in good health (not recorded which). The DNA for the CDR3 is TGTGCCAGCAGCTTAGACCACGAGCGGTACTTC. Residues: CASSLDHERYF.